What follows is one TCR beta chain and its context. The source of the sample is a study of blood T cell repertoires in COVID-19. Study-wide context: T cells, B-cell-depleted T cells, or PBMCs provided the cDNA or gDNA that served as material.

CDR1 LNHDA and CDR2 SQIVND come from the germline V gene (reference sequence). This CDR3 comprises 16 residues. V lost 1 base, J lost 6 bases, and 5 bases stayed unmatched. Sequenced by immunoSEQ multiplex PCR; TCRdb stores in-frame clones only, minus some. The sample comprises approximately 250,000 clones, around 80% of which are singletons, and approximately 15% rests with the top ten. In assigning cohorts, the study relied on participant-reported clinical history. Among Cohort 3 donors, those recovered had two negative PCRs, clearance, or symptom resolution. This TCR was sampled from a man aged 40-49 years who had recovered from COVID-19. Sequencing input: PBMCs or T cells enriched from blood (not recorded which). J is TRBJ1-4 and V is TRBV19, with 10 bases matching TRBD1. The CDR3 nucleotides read TGTGCCAGTAGTATAGCCTTCGGGACAGGGGATGAAAAACTGTTTTTT. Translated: CASSIAFGTGDEKLFF.